The 30 T cell receptor beta chains listed next were all sequenced from one sample in a study of blood T cell repertoires in COVID-19. Clones were read by immunoSEQ multiplex PCR, and TCRdb kept only the in-frame ones, dropping some. The sample has approximately 150,000 clones; roughly nine tenths are singletons. The sequencing input was peripheral blood. The source of these receptors is a human donor in a cohort sampled during active COVID-19.

The genes are TRBV6-5 and TRBJ2-6, with D tentatively TRBD2 (5 bases). The CDR3 loop spans 13 amino acids. V dropped 10 bases and J dropped 0 bases, with 7 bases sitting between them. From germline, CDR1 is MNHEY and CDR2 SVGAGI. In nucleotides, the CDR3 is TGTGCCACCCGGGGCTCTGGGGCCAACGTCCTGACTTTC. Translating gives CATRGSGANVLTF.

The V gene is TRBV6-2 or TRBV6-3, the J gene TRBJ2-4, with a possible D match to TRBD2 (5 bases). V lost 3 bases, J lost 9 bases, and 9 bases lay in between. The CDR3 runs to 12 residues. In germline, CDR1 is MNHEY, CDR2 SVGEGT. The CDR3 here is CASSYPGSIQYF. The CDR3 DNA follows: TGTGCCAGCAGTTATCCGGGGAGCATTCAGTACTTC.

The chain recombines TRBV5-5 with TRBJ1-3; D perhaps matches TRBD1 (5 bases). The germline V and J ends were trimmed by 2 bases and 4 bases, with 13 bases remaining between them. The germline gives CDR1 SGHKS, CDR2 YYEKEE (reference sequence). The CDR3 spans 15 residues. CDR3 protein: CASSLGAPRGNTIYF. The CDR3 region has the DNA TGTGCCAGCAGCTTAGGGGCCCCGAGAGGAAACACCATATATTTT.

The rearrangement links TRBV7-6 to TRBJ2-2; 8 positions agree with TRBD1. Trimming at V came to 0 bases and at J to 4 bases, leaving 10 bases not matched to a gene. The length of the CDR3 is 18 residues. Germline CDR1 SGHVS, CDR2 FNYEAQ. DNA of the CDR3: TGTGCCAGCAGCTTAGCCACCTCAGGGGGCGACGGCACCGGGGAGCTGTTTTTT. This codes for CASSLATSGGDGTGELFF.

V is TRBV19 and J is TRBJ1-3; possibly TRBD1 for D (5 bases). Germline CDR1 LNHDA, CDR2 SQIVND (reference sequence). The V end lost 2 bases, the J end lost 1 base, and 18 bases lay between the germline ends. This CDR3 is 18 amino acids long. The CDR3, as DNA: TGTGCCAGTAGTATAAAGGTACCCGGACATCCTTCTGGAAACACCATATATTTT. It codes for CASSIKVPGHPSGNTIYF. The full variable domain, in which reference TRBV19 and TRBJ1-3 provide the parts outside the CDR3, is DGGITQSPKYLFRKEGQNVTLSCEQNLNHDAMYWYRQDPGQGLRLIYYSQIVNDFQKGDIAEGYSVSREKKESFPLTVTSAQKNPTAFYLCASSIKVPGHPSGNTIYFGEGSWLTVV.

The chain carries TRBV3-1 (or the pseudogene TRBV3-2) and TRBJ1-2, with 9 nucleotides matching TRBD1. The CDR3 is 14 residues long. Per the germline V gene, CDR1 is LGHDT and CDR2 is YNNKEL (reference sequence). V trimming: 5 bases; J trimming: 3 bases; junction bases outside the gene matches: 4. The CDR3 region has the DNA TGTGCCAGCAGCGGGACAGGGATCGACTATGGCTACACCTTC. Encoded protein: CASSGTGIDYGYTF.

Details on this clone: Other DNA sequences in this specimen translate into the identical CDR3. CDR3 in DNA: TGTGCCAGCAGTGAGGTCAGTTATGGCTACACCTTC. Amino acids: CASSEVSYGYTF. This sequence joins TRBV6-1 and TRBJ1-2; D not resolved. CDR3 length: 12 amino acids. In germline, CDR1 is MNHNS, CDR2 SASEGT. The ends were cut back, 3 bases at V and 5 bases at J, with 7 bases in the middle.

V usage is TRBV12-2 and J usage is TRBJ2-5; the table's D call TRBD2 went unverified against the DNA. TRBV12-2 is shown as a pseudogene. This CDR3 contains 15 residues. This CDR3 is CASRVGTSGEETQYF. CDR3 sequence (DNA): TGTGCAAGTCGCGTAGGGACTAGCGGGGAAGAGACCCAGTACTTC.

This chain joins TRBV11-2 and TRBJ2-7, with 10 bases that match TRBD1. The CDR3 has 12 residues. Germline assignment: CDR1 SGHAT and CDR2 FQNNGV. The ends lost 6 bases at V and 6 bases at J; junction bases unmatched: 2. CDR3 bases: TGTGCCAGCAGATGGACAGGGGGCGAGCAGTACTTC. This sequence encodes CASRWTGGEQYF.

The CDR3, as DNA: TGTGCCACCAGTGACCCTGGACAGGGAAGGGATAATGAGCAGTTCTTC. Its translation is CATSDPGQGRDNEQFF. The rearrangement uses TRBV24-1 and TRBJ2-1, with TRBD1 matching 8 bases. This CDR3 comprises 16 residues. Germline V gives CDR1 KGHDR, CDR2 SFDVKD. Unmatched junction bases numbered 11, after V lost 4 bases and J lost 7 bases.

This clone was picked up one time. The chain joins TRBV10-2 to TRBJ1-5, with unresolved D. Germline CDR1 is WSHSY and CDR2 is SAAADI. CDR3 length: 13 amino acids. Trimming stripped 8 bases from V and 7 bases from J, with 15 bases between. This CDR3 is CASSTQARQPQHF. Written as DNA, the CDR3 is TGCGCCAGCTCCACTCAGGCTCGGCAGCCCCAGCATTTT.

The chain couples TRBV24-1 to TRBJ1-2; 9 bases are a match to TRBD1. The germline CDR1 and CDR2 sequences are KGHDR and SFDVKD. This CDR3 contains 15 residues. With 7 bases clipped from V and 10 bases from J, the junction kept 15 bases outside the gene matches. Here the CDR3 reads CATSQSRGDRALYTF. The DNA for the CDR3 is TGTGCCACCAGCCAATCACGTGGGGACAGGGCCCTCTACACCTTC.

V and J are TRBV2 and TRBJ2-1; 7 positions agree with TRBD2. CDR3 length equals 18 residues. Trimming at V came to 0 bases and at J to 3 bases, leaving 11 bases not matched to a gene. From germline, CDR1 is SNHLY and CDR2 FYNNEI. Here the CDR3 reads CASSEASGTTLFYNEQFF. The DNA for the CDR3 is TGTGCCAGCAGTGAAGCATCCGGGACTACCTTGTTCTACAATGAGCAGTTCTTC. Filled out from reference TRBV2 and TRBJ2-1, the complete variable domain reads EPEVTQTPSHQVTQMGQEVILRCVPISNHLYFYWYRQILGQKVEFLVSFYNNEISEKSEIFDDQFSVERPDGSNFTLKIRSTKLEDSAMYFCASSEASGTTLFYNEQFFGPGTRLTVL.

CDR3 in amino acids: CASSPGSNYEQYF. The CDR3 coding sequence is TGTGCCAGCAGCCCTGGGAGCAACTACGAGCAGTACTTC. The chain is built from TRBV7-7 and TRBJ2-7; the D gene is possibly TRBD2 (5 bases). The germline gives CDR1 SSHAT, CDR2 FNYEAQ (reference sequence). V was pared by 5 bases and J by 3 bases, with 11 bases between. The CDR3 runs 13 residues.

The V call is TRBV13, the J call TRBJ2-7; D not resolved. Germline CDR1 and CDR2: PRHDT and FYEKMQ (reference sequence). V lost 0 bases and J 6 bases, leaving 6 bases between the germline ends. This CDR3 region has 12 residues. This CDR3 reads CASSLGGVEQYF. CDR3 DNA sequence: TGTGCCAGCAGCTTAGGCGGTGTCGAGCAGTACTTC. Full variable domain (rest looked up from reference TRBV13 and TRBJ2-7): AAGVIQSPRHLIKEKRETATLKCYPIPRHDTVYWYQQGPGQDPQFLISFYEKMQSDKGSIPDRFSAQQFSDYHSELNMSSLELGDSALYFCASSLGGVEQYFGPGTRLTVT.

The CDR3 sequence is CASSSTGDRLGGYTF. CDR3 bases: TGTGCCAGCAGCTCGACAGGGGATAGACTGGGCGGCTACACCTTC. The chain is built from TRBV6-6 and TRBJ1-2; TRBD1 matches at 8 bases. The V and J ends lost 6 bases and 8 bases, in that order; junction bases with no gene match: 14. This CDR3 has 15 residues. From germline, CDR1 is MNHNY and CDR2 SVGAGI (reference sequence).

The gene calls are TRBV7-2 and TRBJ1-3, with TRBD1 matching 7 bases. The length of the CDR3 is 15 residues. CDR1 is SGHTA and CDR2 is FQGNSA in the germline V gene. V lost 1 base and J lost 2; bases outside the gene matches: 2. CDR3 sequence (DNA): TGTGCCAGCAGCTTAGTAGGGGGCACTGGAAACACCATATATTTT. Encoded protein: CASSLVGGTGNTIYF. Full variable domain (remainder filled in from reference TRBV7-2 and TRBJ1-3): GAGVSQSPSNKVTEKGKDVELRCDPISGHTALYWYRQSLGQGLEFLIYFQGNSAPDKSGLPSDRFSAERTGGSVSTLTIQRTQQEDSAVYLCASSLVGGTGNTIYFGEGSWLTVV.

As DNA, the CDR3 is TGCGCCAGCAGCTTGGTCCAGGGGATAGGAGATACGCAGTATTTT. Translating it yields CASSLVQGIGDTQYF. The chain uses TRBV5-1 and TRBJ2-3; D may be TRBD1 (6 bases). The CDR3 loop spans 15 amino acids. The germline CDR1 and CDR2 sequences are SGHRS and YFSETQ. V lost 0 bases and J lost 5, with 13 bases in between.

V is TRBV18 and J is TRBJ2-7; maybe TRBD1 (5 bases). Germline lookup yields CDR1 KGHSH and CDR2 LQKENI. The CDR3 loop spans 12 amino acids. Trimming left V 3 bases short and J 6 bases short, with 9 bases between. CDR3 protein: CASSPRQTEQYF. The CDR3 coding sequence is TGTGCCAGCTCACCGAGACAGACCGAGCAGTACTTC.

The table lists this clone with a few counts. The chain combines TRBV6-6 with TRBJ1-5; D remains unclear. Germline CDR1 MNHNY, CDR2 SVGAGI (reference sequence). Trimming pared 6 bases from V and 5 bases from J, leaving 11 bases between. The CDR3 totals 13 residues. CDR3 protein: CASSPLRHQPQHF. The DNA for the CDR3 is TGTGCCAGCAGCCCACTCAGGCATCAGCCCCAGCATTTT.

This sequence joins TRBV30 and TRBJ1-2; a possible D gene is TRBD1 (6 bases). V dropped 7 bases and J dropped 3 bases, with 15 bases sitting between them. The germline CDR1 and CDR2 sequences are GTSNPN and SVGIG (reference sequence). This CDR3 has 13 residues. DNA for the CDR3: TGTGCCTTGACTGGGGGGGCCGACTATGGCTACACCTTC. It is translated as CALTGGADYGYTF.

Here the CDR3 reads CASSSEDVRTEAFF. CDR3 DNA sequence: TGTGCCAGCAGCTCAGAGGATGTAAGAACTGAAGCTTTCTTT. V is TRBV6-5 and J is TRBJ1-1; no clear D gene. This CDR3 is built from 14 residues. V was shortened by 6 bases and J by 5 bases, with 16 bases between the two germline ends. Germline V gene sequence: CDR1 MNHEY, CDR2 SVGAGI.

The chain employs TRBV5-5 and TRBJ1-2, with TRBD1 identical over 8 bases. Germline CDR1 reads SGHKS; CDR2 reads YYEKEE (reference sequence). The CDR3 totals 14 residues. After removal of 2 bases from V and 8 bases from J, the junction contained 8 bases not matched to a gene. The CDR3 spells CASSFGQGLGGYTF. The CDR3 DNA reads TGTGCCAGCAGCTTTGGACAGGGATTGGGGGGCTACACCTTC.

CDR3: CASSLKGAYNSPLHF. CDR3 sequence (DNA): TGTGCCAGCAGCTTAAAAGGGGCGTATAATTCACCCCTCCACTTT. The rearrangement uses TRBV7-3 and TRBJ1-6; weak D call: TRBD1 (5 bases). Germline CDR1 SGHTA, CDR2 FQGTGA. V lost 1 base and J 4 bases, leaving 8 bases between the germline ends. The CDR3 is 15 residues long.

The J gene is TRBJ2-5, the V gene TRBV25-1; 9 bases agree with TRBD2. This CDR3 has 17 amino acids. The V segment lost 2 bases and the J segment 5 bases; nucleotides outside the gene matches: 12. Germline CDR1 reads MGHDK; CDR2 reads SYGVNS. The CDR3: CASSEPGAGGLEETQYF. CDR3 DNA sequence: TGTGCCAGCAGTGAACCGGGGGCGGGGGGGCTCGAGGAGACCCAGTACTTC. Full variable domain (outside the CDR3, taken from reference TRBV25-1 and TRBJ2-5): EADIYQTPRYLVIGTGKKITLECSQTMGHDKMYWYQQDPGMELHLIHYSYGVNSTEKGDLSSESTVSRIRTEHFPLTLESARPSHTSQYLCASSEPGAGGLEETQYFGPGTRLLVL.

The DNA for the CDR3 is TGTGCCAGCAGCTTGGGTCCGGGCTCTGGAAACACCATATATTTT. It is translated as CASSLGPGSGNTIYF. V and J are TRBV7-6 and TRBJ1-3; D remains unclear. Germline V CDR1 and CDR2: SGHVS, FNYEAQ. Deletions cut 3 bases from V and 0 bases from J, with 9 bases between. This CDR3 comprises 15 residues.

V gene TRBV9 combines with J gene TRBJ2-7; possibly TRBD2 for D (6 bases). This CDR3 has 14 amino acids. Trimming pared 0 bases from V and 7 bases from J, leaving 14 bases between. Germline CDR1 reads SGDLS; CDR2 reads YYNGEE. CDR3 protein: CASSVVLSGGEQYF. In nucleotides, the CDR3 is TGTGCCAGCAGCGTAGTTCTGTCTGGGGGGGAGCAGTACTTC. The full variable domain, with the rest looked up from reference TRBV9 and TRBJ2-7, is DSGVTQTPKHLITATGQRVTLRCSPRSGDLSVYWYQQSLDQGLQFLIQYYNGEERAKGNILERFSAQQFPDLHSELNLSSLELGDSALYFCASSVVLSGGEQYFGPGTRLTVT.

V is TRBV9 and J is TRBJ1-2; maybe TRBD1 (6 bases). The V gene lost 4 bases and the J gene lost 0 bases, with 19 bases spanning the gap. This CDR3 spans 17 amino acids. The germline CDR1 and CDR2 sequences are SGDLS and YYNGEE. The CDR3: CASSPKAGEGANYGYTF. The CDR3 nucleotides are TGTGCCAGCAGCCCCAAGGCAGGGGAAGGGGCTAACTATGGCTACACCTTC.

The chain is built from TRBV27 and TRBJ2-7; 7 nucleotides line up with TRBD1. The CDR3 loop spans 15 amino acids. V lost 4 bases to trimming and J lost 0 bases; unmatched junction nucleotides: 6. Germline CDR1 and CDR2: MNHEY and SMNVEV (reference sequence). This chain's CDR3 is CASSSHRGDSYEQYF. As DNA, the CDR3 is TGTGCCAGCAGTTCACACAGGGGAGACTCCTACGAGCAGTACTTC.

This clone showed up just a few times. This chain connects TRBV5-1 to TRBJ2-7; 9 positions match TRBD1. CDR1 SGHRS and CDR2 YFSETQ come from the germline V gene. V lost 1 base to trimming and J lost 4 bases; unmatched junction nucleotides: 6. This CDR3 region has 15 residues. The CDR3 loop is CASSLWTGEGYEQYF. CDR3 in DNA: TGCGCCAGCAGCTTGTGGACAGGGGAGGGTTACGAGCAGTACTTC.